The 8 T cell receptor beta chains in this list originate from one sample, sequenced in a study of T cell responses to AZD1222 COVID-19 vaccine. Some clones are missing from TCRdb's copy, which holds only in-frame ones; the method was immunoSEQ multiplex PCR. The sample carries 130,000 to 150,000 clones, approximately 88% recorded once. This sample comprised peripheral blood, obtained on day 0 of AZD1222 vaccination. The receptor set was obtained from an adult in good health.

The chain uses TRBV19 and TRBJ1-1; D may be TRBD1 (5 bases). The germline V gene has CDR1 LNHDA and CDR2 SQIVND (reference sequence). This CDR3 has 15 amino acids. Trimming shortened V by 4 bases and J by 0 bases, and 12 bases separated the two germline ends. The CDR3 DNA reads TGTGCCAGTAGTAGGGGGTATGCGATGAACACTGAAGCTTTCTTT. It yields the protein CASSRGYAMNTEAFF.

This chain links TRBV2 with TRBJ1-5, with a possible D match to TRBD1 (5 bases). V shed 5 bases and J shed 5 bases, with 10 bases lying between them. The CDR3 spans 13 residues. Per germline, CDR1 SNHLY and CDR2 FYNNEI. CDR3 amino acids: CASSLTTDQPQHF. The CDR3 coding sequence is TGTGCCAGCAGTTTGACGACAGATCAGCCCCAGCATTTT. The entire variable domain, with the rest obtained from reference TRBV2 and TRBJ1-5, is as follows: EPEVTQTPSHQVTQMGQEVILRCVPISNHLYFYWYRQILGQKVEFLVSFYNNEISEKSEIFDDQFSVERPDGSNFTLKIRSTKLEDSAMYFCASSLTTDQPQHFGDGTRLSIL.

V usage is TRBV3-1 (or the pseudogene TRBV3-2) and J usage is TRBJ1-2; no reliable D call. This CDR3 has 14 amino acids. Germline V lookup: CDR1 LGHDT, CDR2 YNNKEL (reference sequence). Trimming cost V 5 bases and J 0 bases, with 10 bases left between them. In DNA form, the CDR3 reads TGTGCCAGCAGCGGGGAGGGCTCTAACTATGGCTACACCTTC. It encodes CASSGEGSNYGYTF.

The J gene is TRBJ1-2, the V gene TRBV18, with 7 nucleotides matching TRBD1. The V gene end was trimmed by 5 bases and the J gene end by 5 bases; junction bases not matched to a gene: 2. The CDR3 contains 12 residues. The germline V gene encodes CDR1 KGHSH and CDR2 LQKENI. CDR3 sequence: CASSGDRYGYTF. The CDR3 DNA is TGTGCCAGCTCAGGGGACAGATATGGCTACACCTTC. Combining the CDR3 with reference TRBV18 and TRBJ1-2 gives the whole variable domain NAGVMQNPRHLVRRRGQEARLRCSPMKGHSHVYWYRQLPEEGLKFMVYLQKENIIDESGMPKERFSAEFPKEGPSILRIQQVVRGDSAAYFCASSGDRYGYTFGSGTRLTVV.

The chain joins TRBV6-2 or TRBV6-3 to TRBJ2-2, with 7 bases aligning to TRBD2. Trimming removed 1 base from V and 1 base from J; junction bases left unmatched: 3. Germline CDR1 and CDR2: MNHEY and SVGEGT. The CDR3 is made up of 16 amino acids. CDR3 DNA sequence: TGTGCCAGCAGTTACTTAAGCGGGATGAACACCGGGGAGCTGTTTTTT. Translated: CASSYLSGMNTGELFF.

The rearrangement joins TRBV30 to TRBJ1-5; TRBD1 is a possible D gene (5 bases). V lost 0 bases and J 7 bases, leaving 13 bases between the germline ends. Per the germline V gene, CDR1 is GTSNPN and CDR2 is SVGIG (reference sequence). This CDR3 comprises 14 residues. Here the CDR3 DNA reads TGTGCCTGGAGTGTAGAAGGGACCGGGCAGCCCCAGCATTTT. This translates into CAWSVEGTGQPQHF.

The V gene is TRBV5-1, the J gene TRBJ1-6, with 8 bases fitting TRBD1. The germline CDR1 and CDR2 sequences are SGHRS and YFSETQ. The CDR3 sequence is 16 residues long. Germline trimming cut 4 bases from V and 5 bases from J; bases unmatched to any gene: 8. The CDR3 region is CASSGGTGGNNSPLHF. CDR3 coding DNA: TGCGCCAGCAGCGGCGGGACAGGCGGAAATAATTCACCCCTCCACTTT.

V gene TRBV29-1 combines with J gene TRBJ2-3; tentatively, D is TRBD2 (5 bases). Germline V gene sequence: CDR1 SQVTM, CDR2 ANQGSEA. This CDR3 region has 13 residues. V lost 3 bases to trimming and J lost 0 bases, with 7 bases between them. This chain's CDR3 is CSVDTGSTDTQYF. CDR3 bases: TGCAGCGTTGACACGGGAAGCACAGATACGCAGTATTTT.